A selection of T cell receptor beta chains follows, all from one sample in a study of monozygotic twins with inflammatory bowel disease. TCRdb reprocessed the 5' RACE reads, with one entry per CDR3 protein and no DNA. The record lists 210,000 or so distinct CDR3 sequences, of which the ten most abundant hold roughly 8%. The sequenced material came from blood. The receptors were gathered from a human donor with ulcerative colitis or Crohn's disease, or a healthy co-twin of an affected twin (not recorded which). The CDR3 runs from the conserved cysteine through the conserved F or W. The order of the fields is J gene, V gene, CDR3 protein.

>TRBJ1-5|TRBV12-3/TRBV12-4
CASSYRGNQPQHF
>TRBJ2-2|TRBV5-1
CASSLGQNANTGELFF
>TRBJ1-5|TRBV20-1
CSANRDSLGQPQHF
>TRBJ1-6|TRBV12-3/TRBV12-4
CASSRENSPLHF
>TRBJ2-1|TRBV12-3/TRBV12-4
CASSLKTGQGIHNEQFF
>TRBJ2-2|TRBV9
CASSVDWDTGELFF
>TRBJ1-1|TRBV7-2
CASSFSGTQNTEAFF
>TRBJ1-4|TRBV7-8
CASSLDLGTAEKLFF
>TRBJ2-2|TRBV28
CASSLRPGLNTGELFF
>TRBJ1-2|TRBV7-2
CASSLDASGGYTF
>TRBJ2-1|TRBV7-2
CASNPGGVGFNAMVQFF
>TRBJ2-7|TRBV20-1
CSASMLAGISYEQYF
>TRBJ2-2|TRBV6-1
CAISSGGRRTGELFF